The clone carrying this T cell receptor beta chain was detected a few times. Its cognate antigen is unknown. The entry originates in a study of cytomegalovirus exposure and HLA in healthy donors. Findings of the study overall: Later analysis demonstrated an association between a missense DCLRE1C variant and TCR beta V- and J-gene trimming.

Though nominally healthy at sampling, donors likely had unrecorded immune exposures. The primer mix had 60 Vbeta and 13 Jbeta primers. Repertoires were generated with immunoSEQ multiplex PCR, while TCRdb's copy carries only in-frame clones and drops some. The table records approximately 120,000 clones, about 15% of them present only once. Germline trimming cut 1 base from V and 1 base from J; bases unmatched to any gene: 7. Germline V gene sequence: CDR1 MNHEY, CDR2 SMNVEV (reference sequence). This CDR3 spans 17 amino acids. This chain links TRBV27 with TRBJ2-3, with 8 bases identical to TRBD2. Sequenced material: PBMCs. The sequence derives from a female donor in good health and CMV-seropositive. DNA of the CDR3: TGTGCCAGCAGTTTATTTAGACGGGAGGGCGGCACAGATACGCAGTATTTT. This codes for CASSLFRREGGTDTQYF.